The following is a T cell receptor (beta chain) sequence with its context. Surgery without prior neoadjuvant therapy was the treatment of the selected pancreatic ductal adenocarcinoma patients. J lost 5 bases, V lost 6 bases, and 11 bases had no gene match. Germline assignment: CDR1 MDHEN and CDR2 SYDVKM. The CDR3 extends over 15 amino acids. Sequencing was performed with immunoSEQ multiplex PCR; in TCRdb, only in-frame clones are kept and a portion is missing. Altogether 100,000 or so clones are present, 90% to 95% being singletons, with the ten largest covering roughly 3%. The data are from a study of T cells in pancreatic ductal adenocarcinoma.

This receptor was taken from a human donor with pancreatic ductal adenocarcinoma. The V gene is TRBV28, the J gene TRBJ2-5; the match to TRBD1 covers 8 bases. The sample consisted of PBMCs. The CDR3 here is CASSPGGPNPETQYF. The CDR3 DNA is TGTGCCAGCAGCCCAGGGGGCCCGAACCCCGAGACCCAGTACTTC.